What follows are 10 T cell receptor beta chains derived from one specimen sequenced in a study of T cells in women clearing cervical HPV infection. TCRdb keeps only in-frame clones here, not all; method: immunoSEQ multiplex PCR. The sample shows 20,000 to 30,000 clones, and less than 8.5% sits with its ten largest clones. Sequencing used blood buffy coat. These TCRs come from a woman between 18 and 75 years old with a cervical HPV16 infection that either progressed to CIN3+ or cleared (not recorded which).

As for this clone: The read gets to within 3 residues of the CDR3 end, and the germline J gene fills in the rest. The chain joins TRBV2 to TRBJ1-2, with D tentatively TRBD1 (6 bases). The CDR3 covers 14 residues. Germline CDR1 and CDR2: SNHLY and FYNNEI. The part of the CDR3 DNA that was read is TGTGCCAGCAGAGCCGGACTAGCGGGGGCGACC. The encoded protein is CASRAGLAGAT. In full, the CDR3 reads CASRAGLAGATYTF.

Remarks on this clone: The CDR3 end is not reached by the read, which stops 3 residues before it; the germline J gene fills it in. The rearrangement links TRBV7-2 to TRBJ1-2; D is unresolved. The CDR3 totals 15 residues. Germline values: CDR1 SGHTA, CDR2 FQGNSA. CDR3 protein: CASSLASYYTDTYTF. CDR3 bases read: TGTGCCAGCAGCTTAGCCAGCTATTACACAGATACC. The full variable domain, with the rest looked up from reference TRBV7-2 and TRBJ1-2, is GAGVSQSPSNKVTEKGKDVELRCDPISGHTALYWYRQSLGQGLEFLIYFQGNSAPDKSGLPSDRFSAERTGGSVSTLTIQRTQQEDSAVYLCASSLASYYTDTYTFGSGTRLTVV.

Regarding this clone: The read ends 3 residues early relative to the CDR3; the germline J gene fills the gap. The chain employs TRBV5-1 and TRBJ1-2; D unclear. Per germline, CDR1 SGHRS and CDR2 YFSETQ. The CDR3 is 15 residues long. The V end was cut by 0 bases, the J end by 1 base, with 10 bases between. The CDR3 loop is CASSLAAGYNYGYTF. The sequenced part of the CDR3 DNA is TGCGCCAGCAGCTTGGCAGCCGGGTATAACTATGGC.

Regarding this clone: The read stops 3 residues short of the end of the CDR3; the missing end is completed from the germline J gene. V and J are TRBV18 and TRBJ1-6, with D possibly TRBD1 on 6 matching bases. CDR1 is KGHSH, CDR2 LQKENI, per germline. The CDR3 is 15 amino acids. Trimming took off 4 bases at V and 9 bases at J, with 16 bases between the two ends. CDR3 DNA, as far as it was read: TGTGCCAGCTCACTGGGGGCCCAGGGGACTTCACCC. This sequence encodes CASSLGAQGTSP. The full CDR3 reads CASSLGAQGTSPLHF.

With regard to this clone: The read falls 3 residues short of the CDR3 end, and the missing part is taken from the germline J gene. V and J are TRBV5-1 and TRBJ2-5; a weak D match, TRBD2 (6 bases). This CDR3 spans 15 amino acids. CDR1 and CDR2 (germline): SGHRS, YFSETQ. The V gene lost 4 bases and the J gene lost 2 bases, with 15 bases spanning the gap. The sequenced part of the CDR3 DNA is TGCGCCAGCAGCCCGGTTCGGGGGATACAAGAGACC. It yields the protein CASSPVRGIQET. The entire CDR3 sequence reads CASSPVRGIQETQYF. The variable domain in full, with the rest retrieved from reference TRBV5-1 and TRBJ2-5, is KAGVTQTPRYLIKTRGQQVTLSCSPISGHRSVSWYQQTPGQGLQFLFEYFSETQRNKGNFPGRFSGRQFSNSRSEMNVSTLELGDSALYLCASSPVRGIQETQYFGPGTRLLVL.

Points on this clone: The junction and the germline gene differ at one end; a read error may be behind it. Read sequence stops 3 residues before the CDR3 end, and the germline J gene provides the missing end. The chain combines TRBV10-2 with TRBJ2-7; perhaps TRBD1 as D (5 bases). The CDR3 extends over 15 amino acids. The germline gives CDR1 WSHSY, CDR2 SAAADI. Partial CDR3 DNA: TGCGCCAGCAGTGAGAGGCAGGGCGTGTCCTTCGAG. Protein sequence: CASSERQGVSFE. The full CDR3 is CASSERQGVSFEQYF.

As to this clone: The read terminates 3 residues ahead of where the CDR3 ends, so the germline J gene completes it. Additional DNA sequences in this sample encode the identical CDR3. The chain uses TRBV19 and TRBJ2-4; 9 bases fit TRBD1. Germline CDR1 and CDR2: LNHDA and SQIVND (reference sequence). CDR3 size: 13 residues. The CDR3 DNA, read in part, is TGTGCCAGTAGTAGAGGACAGGGGAATGGT. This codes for CASSRGQGNG. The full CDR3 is CASSRGQGNGQYF.

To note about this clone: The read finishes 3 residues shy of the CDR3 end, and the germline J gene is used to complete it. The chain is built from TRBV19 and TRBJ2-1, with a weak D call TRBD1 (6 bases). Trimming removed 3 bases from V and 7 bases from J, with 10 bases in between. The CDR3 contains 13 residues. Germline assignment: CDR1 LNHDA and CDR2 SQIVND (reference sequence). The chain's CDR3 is CASSISGANEQFF. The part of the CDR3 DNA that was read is TGTGCCAGTAGTATCTCAGGGGCAAATGAG.

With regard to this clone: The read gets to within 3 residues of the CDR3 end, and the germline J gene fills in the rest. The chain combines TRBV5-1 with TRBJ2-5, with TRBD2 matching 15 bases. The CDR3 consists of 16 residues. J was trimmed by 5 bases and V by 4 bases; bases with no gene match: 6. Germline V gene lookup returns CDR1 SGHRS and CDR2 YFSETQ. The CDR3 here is CASSPGLAGGRETQYF. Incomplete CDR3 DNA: TGCGCCAGCAGCCCGGGACTAGCGGGAGGTAGGGAGACC. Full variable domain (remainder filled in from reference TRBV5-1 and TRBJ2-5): KAGVTQTPRYLIKTRGQQVTLSCSPISGHRSVSWYQQTPGQGLQFLFEYFSETQRNKGNFPGRFSGRQFSNSRSEMNVSTLELGDSALYLCASSPGLAGGRETQYFGPGTRLLVL.

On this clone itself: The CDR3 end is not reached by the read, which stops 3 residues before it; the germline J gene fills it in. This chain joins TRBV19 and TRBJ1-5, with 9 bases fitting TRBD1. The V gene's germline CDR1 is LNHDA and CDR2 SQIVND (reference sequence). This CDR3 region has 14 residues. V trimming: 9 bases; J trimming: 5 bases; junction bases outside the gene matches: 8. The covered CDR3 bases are TGTGCCAGCAAGGGACAGGGAAGGGATCAGCCC. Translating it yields CASKGQGRDQP. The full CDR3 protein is CASKGQGRDQPQHF.